Listed below are T cell receptor beta chains from one sample, sequenced in a study of Ad26.COV2.S vaccination and SARS-CoV-2 variants. The repertoire was sequenced with immunoSEQ multiplex PCR; TCRdb's copy has only in-frame clones and lacks some. The sample has about 450,000 clones, about 91% seen once; the top ten hold 2.5%. Here the sequenced sample was peripheral blood, taken in a trial of Ad26.COV2.S vaccine versus placebo. The receptor set was obtained from a person between 18 and 59 years old who received the Ad26.COV2.S COVID-19 vaccine or a placebo. The CDR3 runs from the conserved cysteine through the conserved F or W. Some rows mark clone size as missing; the rest say once, few, many or name a class of expanded clone.

V gene	J gene	clone size	CDR3 protein
TRBV7-9	TRBJ2-3	-	CASSLVSGGGDTQYF
TRBV27	TRBJ1-1	-	CASSLVGGTEAFF
TRBV3-1/TRBV3-2	TRBJ2-1	-	CASSLSSGGAGNEQFF
TRBV6-5	TRBJ1-2	few	CASSTGGAPSYGYTF
TRBV5-4	TRBJ1-1	-	CASSLQQGSNTEAFF
TRBV6-5	TRBJ1-2	few	CASSYNDPRGGYTF
TRBV7-2	TRBJ1-2	-	CASSLLRGRGYGYTF
TRBV5-8	TRBJ1-2	-	CASSLSPNYGYTF
TRBV6-5	TRBJ1-3	-	CASSYKRSSSGNTIYF
TRBV27	TRBJ2-5	-	CASSQETQYF
TRBV24-1	TRBJ2-3	-	CATSAHFGGTDTQYF
TRBV24-1	TRBJ1-2	-	CATSDAWDSASYTF
TRBV6-5	TRBJ1-6	few	CASSIKGVSPLHF